This TCR beta chain was captured in a study of blood T cell repertoires in COVID-19. Whole-study context: Some COVID-19 samples were acute and others convalescent; all came from the United States, Italy and Spain. The cDNA or gDNA used as material had been derived from T cells, B-cell-depleted T cells, or PBMCs.

Patients at the Seattle site were enrolled during active infection and followed longitudinally. A note on this clone: This sample includes further DNA sequences coding for the same CDR3.

There are 11 residues in the CDR3. Trimming removed 3 bases at V and 3 bases at J, with 6 bases between. The germline V gene has CDR1 SQVTM and CDR2 ANQGSEA. Authors' analysis steps: The authors estimated nucleated cell counts from reference gene primer amplification. Sequenced by immunoSEQ multiplex PCR; TCRdb stores in-frame clones only, minus some. V, J and clone size are taken as reported in that table, and D and trimming were inferred from the DNA itself. The data show over 150,000 clones, roughly 86% seen once. The V gene is TRBV29-1, the J gene TRBJ2-7, with D perhaps matching TRBD1 (6 bases). The source material was peripheral blood. This receptor was obtained from an elderly woman with COVID-19, enrolled during active disease. The DNA of the CDR3 is TGCAGCGTTGACAGGGGCTACGAGCAGTACTTC. This sequence encodes CSVDRGYEQYF.